These T cell receptor beta chains were read from a single sample in a study of blood T cell repertoires in COVID-19. TCRdb's copy holds only in-frame clones and misses some; the assay was immunoSEQ multiplex PCR. This sample yields around 80,000 clones, of which about 70% are seen a single time; 4.5% to 6% belongs to the top ten. What was sequenced was peripheral blood. The receptors come from a man aged 45-60 years with active or convalescent COVID-19. Both conserved end residues are part of each CDR3. The D gene is left open where the match is weak. Only some rows state a clone size, as once, few, many or a class for expanded clones.

clone_size d_call j_call v_call cdr3_aa cdr3_nt
NA NA TRBJ1-1 TRBV11-2 CASSLSGLTEAFF TGTGCCAGCAGCCTCTCAGGGTTGACTGAAGCTTTCTTT
few NA TRBJ1-1 TRBV21-1 CASSPTTEMNTEAFF TGTGCCAGCAGCCCTACCACAGAGATGAACACTGAAGCTTTCTTT
NA TRBD1 TRBJ1-5 TRBV6-6 CASSPIQGSIDSSNQPQHF TGTGCCAGCAGTCCCATACAGGGGTCGATTGACAGTAGCAATCAGCCCCAGCATTTT
NA NA TRBJ2-5 TRBV7-2 CASSLVAGRETQYF TGTGCCAGCAGCTTAGTGGCGGGGAGAGAGACCCAGTACTTC
NA NA TRBJ1-2 TRBV12-3/TRBV12-4 CASSLTAGSGYTF TGTGCCAGCAGTTTGACAGCCGGATCGGGCTACACCTTC
NA NA TRBJ1-1 TRBV6-5 CASSLVGGAEAFF TGTGCCAGCAGTCTGGTTGGTGGAGCTGAAGCTTTCTTT
NA NA TRBJ2-2 TRBV7-2 CASSVLSRRGGNTGELFF TGTGCCAGTTCTGTCCTCTCTAGGCGCGGTGGGAACACCGGGGAGCTGTTTTTT
NA TRBD1 TRBJ1-2 TRBV19 CASSMSSGTGTHYGYTF TGTGCCAGTAGTATGTCTTCTGGGACAGGCACCCACTATGGCTACACCTTC
NA TRBD1 TRBJ1-2 TRBV2 CASTPQGAGYGYTF TGTGCCAGCACTCCTCAGGGGGCCGGCTATGGCTACACCTTC
NA TRBD2 TRBJ2-7 TRBV7-2 CASSPVMGGGLSYEQYF TGTGCCAGCAGCCCAGTTATGGGCGGGGGGTTGTCCTACGAGCAGTACTTC
NA TRBD2 TRBJ2-1 TRBV6-6 CASSSRPGAGGSEQFF TGTGCCAGCAGTTCCCGTCCGGGAGCGGGGGGCTCTGAGCAGTTCTTC
once TRBD1 TRBJ1-1 TRBV5-5 CASSFRQGAGGTEAFF TGTGCCAGCAGCTTTAGACAGGGGGCAGGAGGCACTGAAGCTTTCTTT
once TRBD1 TRBJ2-7 TRBV10-3 CAITTGGSSEQYF TGTGCCATCACGACAGGGGGCTCTAGCGAGCAGTACTTC
NA TRBD1 TRBJ2-3 TRBV3-1/TRBV3-2 CASSRTTGAYTDTQYF TGTGCCAGCAGCCGTACGACAGGGGCCTACACAGATACGCAGTATTTT
NA TRBD2 TRBJ2-7 TRBV24-1 CATSDTPGTSGGRSSYEQYF TGTGCCACCAGTGATACTCCCGGGACTAGCGGGGGCCGGAGCTCCTACGAGCAGTACTTC
NA TRBD1 TRBJ1-2 TRBV4-3 CASSQLNPGQWNPYGYTF TGCGCCAGCAGCCAACTTAACCCGGGACAGTGGAATCCCTATGGCTACACCTTC
NA TRBD2 TRBJ2-1 TRBV12-3/TRBV12-4 CASSPGGDEQFF TGTGCCAGCAGTCCGGGGGGAGATGAGCAGTTCTTC